This paragraph reports one T cell receptor (beta chain). The ends were cut back, 1 base at V and 3 bases at J, with 10 bases in the middle. The CDR3 runs 14 residues. Germline-derived CDR1 and CDR2 are SGHTA and FQGNSA. These data come from a study of response to subunit inactivated influenza vaccine. TCRdb analysed the RT-PCR reads with MiXCR anew, one entry per CDR3 protein. Here the sample spans some 550,000 distinct CDR3 sequences, around 25% being singletons. The sample was also reused in another study, on T cells expressing NK-cell markers. That work adds: The authors generated TCR beta cDNA through 5'RACE template switching with UMIs. Seven sequenced donors out of eight were HCMV-seropositive, one seronegative. A handful of donors showed these clonotypes also leading the CD3+CD56-NKG2C+ fraction.

This clonotype originated in a man between 45 and 60 years old who received an inactivated influenza vaccine. Specimen: CD4+ T cells sorted from PBMCs, collected 12 days after vaccination. The gene calls are TRBV7-2 and TRBJ2-7, with D unclear. The CDR3, as DNA: TGTGCCAGCAGCTTAGATCCCGGATACTACGAGCAGTACTTC. It encodes CASSLDPGYYEQYF. Combining the CDR3 with reference TRBV7-2 and TRBJ2-7 gives the whole variable domain GAGVSQSPSNKVTEKGKDVELRCDPISGHTALYWYRQSLGQGLEFLIYFQGNSAPDKSGLPSDRFSAERTGGSVSTLTIQRTQQEDSAVYLCASSLDPGYYEQYFGPGTRLTVT.